The clone carrying this T cell receptor (beta chain) was detected ten times or more. Isolation of PBMCs gave at least 7 million cells per sample. The data stem from a study of blood T cells in healthy people across ages. A J-beta primer mix and a sample-barcoded 5' primer were used in a second PCR of roughly 7 to 12 cycles. Researchers report that a template-switch adaptor with 12 random nucleotides tagged each cDNA molecule. From the 5' RACE reads, TCRdb called clonotypes with MiXCR, one entry per CDR3 protein. This sample carries about 730,000 distinct CDR3 sequences, about 40% of them seen once, and the ten largest clones take approximately 22%. Deletions cut 5 bases from V and 5 bases from J, with 13 bases between. Germline CDR1 reads SEHNR; CDR2 reads FQNEAQ (reference sequence). The CDR3 length is 13 residues.

This receptor was identified in a woman aged 55 to 70 in good health. The material sequenced was blood. The J gene is TRBJ2-7, the V gene TRBV7-9; maybe TRBD1 (6 bases). The DNA of the CDR3 is TGTGCCAGCAGCGTAGGGGGAGTCGACGAGCAGTACTTC. Its protein product is CASSVGGVDEQYF.